The next 4 T cell receptor beta chains were all read from a single sample in a study of siplizumab effects on memory and regulatory T cells. Data came from immunoSEQ multiplex PCR; TCRdb stores just in-frame clones and leaves some out. Counted here are nearly 85,000 clones, roughly 94% occurring once; the ten biggest clones make up 15% to 20%. The sample taken for sequencing was CD8+ T cells sorted from blood. These receptors were taken from a human donor in good health.

This clone was seen a single time. V and J are TRBV7-9 and TRBJ1-3; D remains unclear. The V end lost 7 bases, the J end lost 0 bases, and 10 bases lay between the germline ends. This CDR3 region has 14 residues. Germline CDR1 is SEHNR and CDR2 is FQNEAQ (reference sequence). The CDR3 region is CASITENSGNTIYF. The DNA for the CDR3 is TGTGCCAGCATCACCGAGAACTCTGGAAACACCATATATTTT.

V is TRBV14 and J is TRBJ2-7, with a weak D call TRBD2 (7 bases). The CDR3 length is 15 residues. The V gene's germline CDR1 is SGHDN and CDR2 FVKESK. The V gene lost 1 base and the J gene lost 1 base, with 11 bases spanning the gap. The CDR3 DNA sequence: TGTGCCAGCAGCCAAGCGGGGGGCACGTCCTACGAGCAGTACTTC. Translation: CASSQAGGTSYEQYF.

J is TRBJ1-6 and V is TRBV30, with D hard to call. CDR1 is GTSNPN, CDR2 SVGIG, per germline (reference sequence). CDR3 length: 15 residues. V lost 3 bases to trimming and J lost 0 bases, with 9 bases between them. The CDR3 sequence is CAWRVGSSYNSPLHF. The CDR3 coding sequence is TGTGCCTGGAGGGTGGGAAGCTCCTATAATTCACCCCTCCACTTT.

The V gene is TRBV7-2, the J gene TRBJ2-5, with 8 bases aligning to TRBD2. The CDR3 runs 15 residues. In germline, CDR1 is SGHTA, CDR2 FQGNSA. The J segment lost 4 bases and the V segment lost 1 base, leaving 5 bases of the junction unmatched. The CDR3 loop reads CASSLVSREGETQYF. Written as DNA, the CDR3 is TGTGCCAGCAGCTTAGTGTCCCGGGAGGGAGAGACCCAGTACTTC.